These 17 T cell receptor beta chains were all obtained from the same sample, sequenced in a study of T cells in Graves' hyperthyroidism and ophthalmopathy. The source material, RNA transcripts, was used to amplify TCR beta CDR3 regions. The HTBI set primed first-round TCR CDR3 RT-PCR. TCRdb fed the multiplex PCR reads into MiXCR, producing one record per CDR3 protein. The repertoire holds fewer than 650,000 distinct CDR3 sequences, with approximately 14% as singletons. Sequenced: blood. Receptors were obtained from a woman aged 25 to 45 with Graves' hyperthyroidism that later progressed to Graves' ophthalmopathy.

This clonotype was seen a handful of times. The J gene is TRBJ1-4, the V gene TRBV7-2; possibly TRBD1 for D (5 bases). Germline-derived CDR1 and CDR2 are SGHTA and FQGNSA. Trimming took 5 bases from V and 8 from J, leaving 15 bases between them. The length of the CDR3 is 14 residues. The CDR3 DNA reads as TGTGCCAGCAGCCTCCCTAGTTCAGGGGAAAAACTGTTTTTT. Its protein product is CASSLPSSGEKLFF.

This clonotype was counted once. A read error may explain this, as a much larger clone is one base away. This chain connects TRBV18 to TRBJ2-1; no clear D. This CDR3 spans 14 amino acids. Germline CDR1 reads KGHSH; CDR2 reads LQKENI. This CDR3 is CACSPVTGDNEQFF. The CDR3 DNA follows: TGTGCCTGCTCACCCGTAACTGGGGACAATGAGCAGTTCTTC.

The sample holds many counts of this clonotype. V is TRBV27 and J is TRBJ1-1, with unresolved D. The CDR3 loop spans 14 amino acids. V lost 5 bases, J lost 1 base, and 11 bases lay in between. CDR1 MNHEY and CDR2 SMNVEV come from the germline V gene (reference sequence). The CDR3 region has the DNA TGTGCCAGCAGTCCCCGGACGTCGAACACTGAAGCTTTCTTT. It yields the protein CASSPRTSNTEAFF.

In its sample, this clonotype was seen many times. V and J are TRBV7-2 and TRBJ2-1, with 8 bases aligning to TRBD2. Germline V gives CDR1 SGHTA, CDR2 FQGNSA. The CDR3 length is 17 residues. Losses at the gene ends were 0 bases for V and 1 base for J; bases not matched to a gene: 5. The CDR3 region has the DNA TGTGCCAGCAGCTTAGCGCAGACTAGCGATTCCTACAATGAGCAGTTCTTC. Translating gives CASSLAQTSDSYNEQFF. Supplemented by reference TRBV7-2 and TRBJ2-1, the full variable domain reads GAGVSQSPSNKVTEKGKDVELRCDPISGHTALYWYRQSLGQGLEFLIYFQGNSAPDKSGLPSDRFSAERTGGSVSTLTIQRTQQEDSAVYLCASSLAQTSDSYNEQFFGPGTRLTVL.

This clonotype was seen a handful of times. The chain links TRBV20-1 to TRBJ2-7; D could derive from TRBD1 or TRBD2 (5 bases each). This CDR3 is 15 amino acids long. Trimming removed 3 bases from V and 3 bases from J, with 18 bases in between. The germline V gene encodes CDR1 DFQATT and CDR2 SNEGSKA (reference sequence). This CDR3 reads CSASLVGETYYEQYF. CDR3 bases: TGCAGTGCTAGTTTGGTAGGGGAGACGTACTACGAGCAGTACTTC.

This clonotype has just a few counts. J is TRBJ2-7 and V is TRBV6-2 or TRBV6-3, with D perhaps matching TRBD2 (6 bases). Trimming shortened V by 3 bases and J by 0 bases, and 18 bases separated the two germline ends. The CDR3 spans 17 residues. Looked up from germline, CDR1 is MNHEY and CDR2 is SVGEGT. The CDR3 coding sequence is TGTGCCAGCAGTTATGAGTTCGTCGGAGGGAGCTCCTACGAGCAGTACTTC. It translates to CASSYEFVGGSSYEQYF.

Many counts were recorded for this clonotype. V and J are TRBV5-1 and TRBJ2-1, with 7 bases that match TRBD2. In germline, CDR1 is SGHRS, CDR2 YFSETQ. With 0 bases clipped from V and 6 bases from J, the junction kept 6 bases outside the gene matches. This CDR3 region has 15 residues. CDR3 loop: CASSLAKRESNEQFF. CDR3 sequence (DNA): TGCGCCAGCAGCTTGGCCAAGCGGGAAAGCAATGAGCAGTTCTTC.

J is TRBJ2-7 and V is TRBV4-2; 12 nucleotides line up with TRBD2. The CDR3 consists of 18 residues. CDR1 is LGHNA, CDR2 YNFKEQ, per germline. Trimming took 4 bases from V and 3 from J; bases not matched to a gene: 13. CDR3 loop: CASSPDLHPGLAGYEQYF. The CDR3 DNA follows: TGTGCCAGCAGCCCCGACCTCCATCCGGGACTAGCGGGCTACGAGCAGTACTTC.

This clonotype was seen many times. In DNA, the CDR3 is TGTGCCATAGACCGGGACAAAAACCAAGAGACCCAGTACTTC. The encoded protein is CAIDRDKNQETQYF. V usage is TRBV6-2 or TRBV6-3 and J usage is TRBJ2-5, with D tentatively TRBD1 (6 bases). CDR3 length: 14 residues. Per germline, CDR1 MNHEY and CDR2 SVGEGT. V was cut by 10 bases and J by 0 bases, with 15 bases left in between.

This chain links TRBV7-6 with TRBJ2-1, with a tentative D call TRBD2 (5 bases). Germline V gene lookup returns CDR1 SGHVS and CDR2 FNYEAQ. The CDR3 has 13 amino acids. The germline V and J ends were trimmed by 3 bases and 6 bases, with 9 bases remaining between them. This CDR3 is CASSFGESNEQFF. CDR3 nucleotide sequence: TGTGCCAGCAGCTTCGGGGAGAGCAATGAGCAGTTCTTC.

The sample holds many counts of this clonotype. The rearrangement joins TRBV7-3 to TRBJ2-2; D ambiguous. The germline V gene encodes CDR1 SGHTA and CDR2 FQGTGA. Trimming took 1 base from V and 5 from J, leaving 2 bases between them. This CDR3 is built from 12 residues. The CDR3 DNA reads TGTGCCAGCAGCTTAAAGACCGGGGAGCTGTTTTTT. This translates into CASSLKTGELFF.

The rearrangement uses TRBV9 and TRBJ1-3, with D possibly being TRBD1 (5 bases). Trimming took 0 bases from V and 4 from J, leaving 11 bases between them. In germline, CDR1 is SGDLS, CDR2 YYNGEE. The CDR3 has 15 amino acids. CDR3 region: CASSVAQWGGNTIYF. CDR3 nucleotides: TGTGCCAGCAGCGTAGCTCAATGGGGCGGAAACACCATATATTTT.

The chain couples TRBV18 to TRBJ2-3; D may be TRBD2 (5 bases). This CDR3 has 15 residues. The ends were cut back, 3 bases at V and 0 bases at J, with 10 bases in the middle. The V gene's germline CDR1 is KGHSH and CDR2 LQKENI. In DNA form, the CDR3 reads TGTGCCAGCTCACCCCCGGGGAGAAGCACAGATACGCAGTATTTT. The encoded protein is CASSPPGRSTDTQYF.

A remark on this clonotype: The germline gene is not matched at one end of the junction; a read error may be the cause. Here the CDR3 reads CASSQEGHGTNNLPQHF. The CDR3 DNA is TGCGCCAGCAGCCAAGAAGGCCACGGGACTAACAATCTGCCCCAGCATTTT. This chain joins TRBV4-1 and TRBJ1-5, with D perhaps TRBD1 (5 bases). From germline, CDR1 is MGHRA and CDR2 YSYEKL. This CDR3 is 17 amino acids long.

This chain joins TRBV20-1 and TRBJ2-7, with no clear D. The CDR3 loop spans 14 amino acids. V lost 3 bases to trimming and J lost 4 bases, with 16 bases between them. CDR1 is DFQATT and CDR2 is SNEGSKA in the germline V gene (reference sequence). The CDR3 DNA is TGCAGTGCTAGCGAACCCAGGTTCAGGTACGAGCAGTACTTC. This translates into CSASEPRFRYEQYF.

There are many counts of this clonotype. The rearrangement links TRBV12-3 or TRBV12-4 to TRBJ2-7; 12 nucleotides line up with TRBD2. Trimming removed 6 bases from V and 2 bases from J; junction bases left unmatched: 2. The CDR3 totals 14 residues. CDR3 coding DNA: TGTGCCAGCAGCCGACTAGCGGGAGCCTACGAGCAGTACTTC. Protein sequence: CASSRLAGAYEQYF.

This clonotype showed up many times. The V gene is TRBV19, the J gene TRBJ1-5; 8 nucleotides match TRBD1. The germline gives CDR1 LNHDA, CDR2 SQIVND (reference sequence). The CDR3 contains 16 residues. The V gene end was trimmed by 4 bases and the J gene end by 6 bases; junction bases not matched to a gene: 11. CDR3 residues: CASSRFGQGGVQPQHF. The CDR3 DNA reads as TGTGCCAGTAGTAGATTTGGACAGGGAGGGGTTCAGCCCCAGCATTTT.